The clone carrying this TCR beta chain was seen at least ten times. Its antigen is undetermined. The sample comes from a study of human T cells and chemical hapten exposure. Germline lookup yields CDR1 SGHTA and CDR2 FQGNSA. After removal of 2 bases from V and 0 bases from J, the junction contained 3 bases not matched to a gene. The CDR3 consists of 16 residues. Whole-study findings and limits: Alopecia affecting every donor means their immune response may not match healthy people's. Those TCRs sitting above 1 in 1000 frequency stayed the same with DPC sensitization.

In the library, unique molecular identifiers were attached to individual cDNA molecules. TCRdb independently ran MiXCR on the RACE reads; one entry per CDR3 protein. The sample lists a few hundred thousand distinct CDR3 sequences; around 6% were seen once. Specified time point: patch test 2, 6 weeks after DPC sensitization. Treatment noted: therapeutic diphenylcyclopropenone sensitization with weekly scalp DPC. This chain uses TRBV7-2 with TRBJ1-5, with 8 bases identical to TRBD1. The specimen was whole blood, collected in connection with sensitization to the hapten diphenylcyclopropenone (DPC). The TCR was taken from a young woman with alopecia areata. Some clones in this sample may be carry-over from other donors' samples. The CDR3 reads CASSLRTGISNQPQHF. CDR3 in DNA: TGTGCCAGCAGCTTACGGACAGGGATTAGCAATCAGCCCCAGCATTTT.